One and the same sample provided the 18 T cell receptor beta chains below, sequenced in a study of cytomegalovirus exposure and HLA in healthy donors. Amplification used 60 Vbeta primers and 13 Jbeta primers. TCRdb's table, derived via immunoSEQ multiplex PCR, lists solely in-frame clones and lacks some. The table shows 180,000 or so clones, with 70% to 80% occurring only once. The source material was PBMCs. The receptors were sampled from a woman aged 55-69 years in good health and CMV-seropositive.

The rearrangement links TRBV5-1 to TRBJ2-3, with 9 bases that match TRBD2. V was clipped by 3 bases and J by 2 bases; unmatched bases: 4. Per germline, CDR1 SGHRS and CDR2 YFSETQ. The CDR3 extends over 15 amino acids. This CDR3 is CASSSSSGATDTQYF. CDR3 nucleotides: TGCGCCAGCAGCTCCTCTAGCGGGGCCACAGATACGCAGTATTTT.

The rearrangement uses TRBV7-9 and TRBJ2-1; TRBD2 matches 10 bases. Germline V gives CDR1 SEHNR, CDR2 FQNEAQ (reference sequence). The ends lost 5 bases at V and 7 bases at J; junction bases unmatched: 11. The CDR3 covers 16 residues. DNA of the CDR3: TGTGCCAGCAGCCCCCCCGGGACTAGCGTTTGGAATGAGCAGTTCTTC. Protein: CASSPPGTSVWNEQFF.

This chain links TRBV9 with TRBJ2-3; 11 bases match TRBD2. CDR3 length equals 17 residues. The germline gives CDR1 SGDLS, CDR2 YYNGEE. V trimming: 0 bases; J trimming: 1 base; junction bases outside the gene matches: 4. The CDR3 coding sequence is TGTGCCAGCAGCGTAGGGCTAGCGGGGGGTCGCACAGATACGCAGTATTTT. As protein: CASSVGLAGGRTDTQYF. Full variable domain (missing parts from reference TRBV9 and TRBJ2-3): DSGVTQTPKHLITATGQRVTLRCSPRSGDLSVYWYQQSLDQGLQFLIQYYNGEERAKGNILERFSAQQFPDLHSELNLSSLELGDSALYFCASSVGLAGGRTDTQYFGPGTRLTVL.

Only one count was recorded for this clone. Here the CDR3 DNA reads TGTGCCAGCAGCTTAGGGGGGGCGTCGACGTCCACTGAAGCTTTCTTT. Translated, it gives CASSLGGASTSTEAFF. The chain uses TRBV13 and TRBJ1-1; D might be TRBD1 (6 bases). The V end was cut by 0 bases, the J end by 4 bases, with 15 bases between. This CDR3 region has 16 residues. CDR1 is PRHDT, CDR2 FYEKMQ, per germline (reference sequence).

The rearrangement joins TRBV7-9 to TRBJ1-4, with D possibly being TRBD1 (5 bases). The V gene's germline CDR1 is SEHNR and CDR2 FQNEAQ (reference sequence). With 1 base removed from V and 8 bases from J, the gap between germline ends came to 14 bases. The CDR3 totals 15 residues. The CDR3 loop reads CASSLGRGGWEKLFF. CDR3 bases: TGTGCCAGCAGCTTAGGAAGGGGAGGATGGGAAAAACTGTTTTTT.

This clone has just one count. The chain has TRBV19 and TRBJ1-2, with a weak D call TRBD1 (5 bases). This CDR3 is built from 15 residues. Per germline, CDR1 LNHDA and CDR2 SQIVND (reference sequence). Trimming took 7 bases from V and 2 from J, leaving 17 bases between them. The CDR3 bases are TGTGCCAGTAAGGGGCCAGGGATTGAGAACTATGGCTACACCTTC. It encodes CASKGPGIENYGYTF.

This clone is judged medium-sized (0.01 to 0.1%). V usage is TRBV30 and J usage is TRBJ2-7, with 13 nucleotides matching TRBD2. V gave up 3 bases and J gave up 4 bases; unmatched junction bases: 6. The CDR3 length is 15 residues. The V gene's germline CDR1 is GTSNPN and CDR2 SVGIG (reference sequence). This chain's CDR3 is CAWSELAGGPYEQYF. For the CDR3, the DNA is TGTGCCTGGAGCGAACTAGCGGGAGGGCCGTACGAGCAGTACTTC.

This chain links TRBV5-8 with TRBJ2-7, with 8 nucleotides matching TRBD1. CDR1 SGHTS and CDR2 YDEGEE come from the germline V gene. The CDR3 is 14 amino acids. V dropped 0 bases and J dropped 4; count of bases not matched to a gene: 3. CDR3 sequence reads: CASSLVRGPYEQYF. CDR3 in DNA: TGTGCCAGCAGCTTGGTCAGGGGGCCGTACGAGCAGTACTTC. The full variable domain, with the rest looked up from reference TRBV5-8 and TRBJ2-7, is EAGVTQSPTHLIKTRGQQATLRCSPISGHTSVYWYQQALGLGLQFLLWYDEGEERNRGNFPPRFSGRQFPNYSSELNVNALELEDSALYLCASSLVRGPYEQYFGPGTRLTVT.

The chain is built from TRBV6-6 and TRBJ2-2, with 9 bases lining up with TRBD2. Germline values: CDR1 MNHNY, CDR2 SVGAGI (reference sequence). The CDR3 has 15 residues. V lost 6 bases, J lost 5 bases, and 7 bases stayed unmatched. DNA of the CDR3: TGTGCCAGCAGATCGACTAGCGGATTTACCGGGGAGCTGTTTTTT. Amino acids: CASRSTSGFTGELFF.

The chain joins TRBV6-5 to TRBJ1-4; unclear D gene. The CDR3 totals 12 residues. Germline-derived CDR1 and CDR2 are MNHEY and SVGAGI. Trimming cost V 6 bases and J 7 bases, with 9 bases left between them. CDR3 DNA sequence: TGTGCCAGCAGGGCGAGAGGTGAAAAACTGTTTTTT. Amino acids: CASRARGEKLFF.

The V and J genes are TRBV6-1 and TRBJ2-5; possible D gene TRBD1, 6 bases. With 9 bases removed from V and 9 bases from J, the gap between germline ends came to 23 bases. This CDR3 comprises 14 residues. Germline CDR1 and CDR2: MNHNS and SASEGT. The CDR3 nucleotides read TGTGCCAGTCTACAGGGTCCCCCTAGGTTGGCCCAGTACTTC. Translating gives CASLQGPPRLAQYF.

V and J are TRBV15 and TRBJ1-4; TRBD1 agrees at 12 bases. CDR1 is LNHNV, CDR2 YYDKDF, per germline (reference sequence). The CDR3 loop spans 16 amino acids. Trimming removed 4 bases from V and 8 bases from J; junction bases left unmatched: 8. CDR3 coding DNA: TGTGCCACCAGCAAACGGGACAGGGGGCTAGGGGAAAAACTGTTTTTT. This codes for CATSKRDRGLGEKLFF.

This clone was counted between two and nine times. The CDR3 nucleotides read TGTGCCAGCAGCCTTGGGACAACTGGAAACAATGAGCAGTTCTTC. This translates into CASSLGTTGNNEQFF. The rearrangement joins TRBV11-3 to TRBJ2-1, with D maybe TRBD1 (6 bases). The CDR3 sequence is 15 residues long. Per the germline V gene, CDR1 is SGHNT and CDR2 is YENEEA. Between the trimmed V and J ends, which lost 5 bases and 5 bases, there was a span of 16 bases.

This clone has just a few counts. J is TRBJ1-5 and V is TRBV21-1; the D call in the table, TRBD1, was not verified against the DNA. TRBV21-1 is reported as a pseudogene. The CDR3 is 17 residues long. The CDR3 loop is CASSKTTGQGPGQPQHF. CDR3 DNA sequence: TGTGCCAGCAGCAAAACTACAGGACAGGGGCCGGGTCAGCCCCAGCATTTT.

The chain joins TRBV19 to TRBJ1-5, with no clear D. Per the germline V gene, CDR1 is LNHDA and CDR2 is SQIVND (reference sequence). The length of the CDR3 is 14 residues. Trimming removed 0 bases from V and 9 bases from J, with 12 bases in between. The CDR3 DNA reads as TGTGCCAGTAGTATAGAAGAGGGCCTTGGGCCCCAGCATTTT. It codes for CASSIEEGLGPQHF. Drawing the rest from reference TRBV19 and TRBJ1-5, the complete variable domain is DGGITQSPKYLFRKEGQNVTLSCEQNLNHDAMYWYRQDPGQGLRLIYYSQIVNDFQKGDIAEGYSVSREKKESFPLTVTSAQKNPTAFYLCASSIEEGLGPQHFGDGTRLSIL.

This clone was observed a handful of times. This chain uses TRBV15 with TRBJ2-1; 10 positions agree with TRBD2. The CDR3 consists of 17 residues. The J segment lost 7 bases and the V segment lost 5 bases, leaving 14 bases of the junction unmatched. Germline CDR1 is LNHNV and CDR2 is YYDKDF (reference sequence). The CDR3: CATSLSLAGERRNEQFF. The CDR3 DNA reads as TGTGCCACCAGCCTGTCTCTAGCGGGAGAAAGGAGAAATGAGCAGTTCTTC.

The V call is TRBV6-5, the J call TRBJ2-5, with D possibly being TRBD2 (5 bases). The DNA end lines up better with TRBJ2-7; the J call may be wrong. This CDR3 has 14 amino acids. Germline V gene sequence: CDR1 MNHEY, CDR2 SVGAGI. CDR3 nucleotides: TGTGCCAGCAGTCTCGAGAGGGCCACCTACGAGCAGTACTTC. Encoded protein: CASSLERATYEQYF.

The V and J genes are TRBV28 and TRBJ2-7; D may be TRBD2 (6 bases). CDR3 length equals 12 residues. Trimming cost V 3 bases and J 7 bases, with 10 bases left between them. Looked up from germline, CDR1 is MDHEN and CDR2 is SYDVKM. CDR3 residues: CASSFSGGEQYF. The CDR3 region has the DNA TGTGCCAGCAGTTTTTCTGGAGGGGAGCAGTACTTC. The full variable domain, completed using reference TRBV28 and TRBJ2-7, is DVKVTQSSRYLVKRTGEKVFLECVQDMDHENMFWYRQDPGLGLRLIYFSYDVKMKEKGDIPEGYSVSREKKERFSLILESASTNQTSMYLCASSFSGGEQYFGPGTRLTVT.